Listed here are 7 T cell receptor beta chains from one sample, sequenced in a study of CD8 T cells in Susac syndrome. Reverse transcription used roughly 0.45 to 1 ug RNA and random hexamers. TCRdb called the immunoSEQ multiplex PCR reads again in MiXCR, with one record for every CDR3 protein. Of 150,000 to 200,000 distinct CDR3 sequences listed, about 91% are singletons. Sequenced: CD4+ T cells from PBMCs. All receptors derive from a human donor with Susac syndrome.

The J gene is TRBJ1-5, the V gene TRBV2; TRBD1 matches 7 bases. Germline CDR1 SNHLY, CDR2 FYNNEI. The length of the CDR3 is 14 residues. The V and J ends lost 3 bases and 6 bases, in that order; junction bases with no gene match: 5. This CDR3 is CASSEGQRTQPQHF. The CDR3 coding sequence is TGTGCCAGCAGTGAGGGACAGAGGACTCAGCCCCAGCATTTT.

CDR3 nucleotides: TGTGCCTGGAGTGTAAAGGAGGCCTACGAGCAGTACTTC. It encodes CAWSVKEAYEQYF. V and J are TRBV30 and TRBJ2-7; maybe TRBD2 (5 bases). V was clipped by 0 bases and J by 2 bases, with 8 bases between them. The CDR3 sequence is 13 residues long. CDR1 and CDR2 (germline): GTSNPN, SVGIG (reference sequence).

The chain recombines TRBV7-9 with TRBJ2-1; TRBD2 matches 14 bases. CDR3 length: 18 residues. Germline V CDR1 and CDR2: SEHNR, FQNEAQ (reference sequence). The V gene end was trimmed by 5 bases and the J gene end by 3 bases; junction bases not matched to a gene: 9. As DNA, the CDR3 is TGTGCCAGCAGCCCTGGGACTAGCGGGAGTTGGGGCTACAATGAGCAGTTCTTC. Amino acid sequence: CASSPGTSGSWGYNEQFF.

This rearrangement joins TRBV6-5 to TRBJ2-3; TRBD2 agrees at 7 bases. The CDR3 covers 13 residues. After removal of 7 bases from V and 4 bases from J, the junction contained 5 bases not matched to a gene. Germline values: CDR1 MNHEY, CDR2 SVGAGI. This CDR3 reads CASNAGVPDTQYF. For the CDR3, the DNA is TGTGCCAGCAATGCGGGAGTGCCAGATACGCAGTATTTT.

The chain links TRBV30 to TRBJ1-3, with D unclear. The CDR3 spans 13 residues. Germline-derived CDR1 and CDR2 are GTSNPN and SVGIG (reference sequence). V gave up 4 bases and J gave up 3 bases, with 10 bases separating them. The CDR3 DNA is TGTGCCTGGACAGGTGCGAGTGGAAACACCATATATTTT. The encoded protein is CAWTGASGNTIYF.

J is TRBJ2-3 and V is TRBV6-5; 7 bases are a match to TRBD2. This CDR3 region has 16 residues. Unmatched junction bases numbered 8, after V lost 4 bases and J lost 1 base. CDR1 and CDR2 from the germline V gene are MNHEY and SVGAGI. The CDR3 loop reads CASSSRTSLGTDTQYF. As DNA, the CDR3 is TGTGCCAGCAGTTCTCGGACTAGTCTTGGCACAGATACGCAGTATTTT.

This chain connects TRBV24-1 to TRBJ1-1; 10 nucleotides agree with TRBD1. Germline V gene data show CDR1 as KGHDR and CDR2 as SFDVKD. The V and J ends lost 4 bases and 9 bases, in that order; junction bases with no gene match: 7. The CDR3 totals 14 residues. CDR3 DNA sequence: TGTGCCACCAGTGAACCGGGACAGGGGCATAAAGCTTTCTTT. Its protein product is CATSEPGQGHKAFF.